The clone carrying this TCR beta chain was seen more than once but under ten times. What it binds is unknown. The data were taken from a study of T-cell memory formation after mild COVID-19. Study details: TCR clusters were mostly confined to one donor each.

There are 16 residues in the CDR3. The junction had 11 bases not matched to a gene; V was cut back by 7 bases and J by 2 bases. Germline values: CDR1 SGHTA, CDR2 FQGNSA. General observations from the study: CD4+ contracting clones lay mainly in CM and EM, CD8+ ones in EMRA.

TCRdb used MiXCR to reprocess the 5' RACE reads, holding one entry per CDR3 protein. The profile shows about 270,000 distinct CDR3 sequences, 15% to 20% of them singletons. The sample taken for sequencing was PBMCs or a T cell subset sorted from them (not recorded which). The sequence was obtained from a man aged 18 to 35 who had mild COVID-19 (a few samples of this study predate the infection). Cell type and time point are not known. The chain has TRBV7-2 and TRBJ2-3; 8 bases are a match to TRBD2. The CDR3 nucleotides read TGTGCCAGCACTAGTAGCGGGGCGTCCATCACAGATACGCAGTATTTT. Translating it yields CASTSSGASITDTQYF. The full variable domain, in which reference TRBV7-2 and TRBJ2-3 provide the parts outside the CDR3, is GAGVSQSPSNKVTEKGKDVELRCDPISGHTALYWYRQSLGQGLEFLIYFQGNSAPDKSGLPSDRFSAERTGGSVSTLTIQRTQQEDSAVYLCASTSSGASITDTQYFGPGTRLTVL.